The entry below describes one TCR beta chain. Its antigen is not known. The data belong to a study of shared clonotypes between healthy human individuals. General observations from the study: Rarefaction demonstrated incomplete sorted-subset sequencing despite large depth.

The naive CD8 population came from CD45RO-negative cells selected for CCR7, without terminally differentiated effector memory CD45RA+ cells. Several immunoSEQ plates held equal portions of the genomic DNA taken from each subset. This table comes from immunoSEQ multiplex PCR, and its TCRdb copy is limited to in-frame clones, with some not included. The sample records approximately 2,200,000 clones, 85% to 95% being singletons. Germline lookup yields CDR1 SGHTA and CDR2 FQGNSA. The CDR3 runs to 15 residues. V lost 1 base, J lost 4 bases, and 11 bases lay in between. The chain has TRBV7-2 and TRBJ1-3, with D possibly TRBD1 on 5 matching bases. This receptor was taken from a young man in good health. Some clones in this sample may be carry-over from other donors' samples. The sample consisted of naive CD8+ T cells from PBMCs. The CDR3 is CASSLVGGTGNTIYF. In DNA, the CDR3 is TGTGCCAGCAGCTTAGTTGGGGGAACAGGAAACACCATATATTTT.